This TCR beta chain was captured by sequencing in a study of blood T cell repertoires in COVID-19. Background on the study: There were acute and convalescent COVID-19 samples, and they came from the United States, Italy and Spain.

The CDR3 consists of 15 residues. Germline assignment: CDR1 MDHEN and CDR2 SYDVKM. After removal of 3 bases from V and 6 bases from J, the junction contained 5 bases not matched to a gene. In the original analysis: Amplification of reference gene primers provided the estimated nucleated cell counts. TCRdb's copy holds only in-frame clones and misses some; the assay was immunoSEQ multiplex PCR. The V and J calls and clone size are taken from that table; D and trimming were inferred from the DNA. The sample yields 100,000 to 150,000 clones, approximately 86% seen once. The J gene is TRBJ2-2, the V gene TRBV28, with 9 bases fitting TRBD1. The sample was peripheral blood. This sequence originates from a woman aged 45-59 years with active or convalescent COVID-19. CDR3 protein: CASSLGTGSSGELFF. The CDR3 DNA reads as TGTGCCAGCAGTTTGGGGACAGGGAGTTCCGGGGAGCTGTTTTTT.